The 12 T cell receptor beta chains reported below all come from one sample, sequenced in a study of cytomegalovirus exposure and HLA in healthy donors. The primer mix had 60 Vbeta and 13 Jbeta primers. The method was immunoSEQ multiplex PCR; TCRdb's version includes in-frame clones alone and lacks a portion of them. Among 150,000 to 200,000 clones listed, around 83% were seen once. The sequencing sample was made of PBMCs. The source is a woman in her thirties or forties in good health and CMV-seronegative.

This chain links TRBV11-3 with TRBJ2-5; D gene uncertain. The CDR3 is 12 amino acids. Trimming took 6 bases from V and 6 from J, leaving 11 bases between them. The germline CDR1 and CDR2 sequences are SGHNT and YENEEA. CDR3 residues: CASSAGEQTQYF. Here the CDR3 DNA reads TGTGCCAGCAGTGCCGGAGAGCAGACCCAGTACTTC.

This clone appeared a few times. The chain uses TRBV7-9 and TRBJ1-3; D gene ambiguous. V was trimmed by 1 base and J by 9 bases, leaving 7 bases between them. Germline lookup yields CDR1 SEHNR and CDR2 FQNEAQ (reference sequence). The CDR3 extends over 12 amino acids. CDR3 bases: TGTGCCAGCAGCTTAGATGCGGGCACCATATATTTT. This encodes CASSLDAGTIYF.

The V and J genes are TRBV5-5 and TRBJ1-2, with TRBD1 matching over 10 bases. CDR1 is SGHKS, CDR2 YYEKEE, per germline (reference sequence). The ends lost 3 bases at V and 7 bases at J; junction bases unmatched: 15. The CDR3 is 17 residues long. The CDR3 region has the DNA TGTGCCAGCAGCTCCCAGGGACAGGGGTTCGGTAATTCTGGCTACACCTTC. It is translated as CASSSQGQGFGNSGYTF.

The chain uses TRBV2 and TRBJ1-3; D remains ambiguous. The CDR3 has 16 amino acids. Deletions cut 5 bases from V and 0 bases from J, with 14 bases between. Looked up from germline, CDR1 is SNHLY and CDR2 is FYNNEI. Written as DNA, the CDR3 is TGTGCCAGCAGTCCGAGGTCGGGAACCTCTGGAAACACCATATATTTT. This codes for CASSPRSGTSGNTIYF.

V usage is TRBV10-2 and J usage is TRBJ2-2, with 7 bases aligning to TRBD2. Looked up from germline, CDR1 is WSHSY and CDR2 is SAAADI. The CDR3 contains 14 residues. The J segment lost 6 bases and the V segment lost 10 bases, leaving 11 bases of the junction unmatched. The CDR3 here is CATPMGGSAGELFF. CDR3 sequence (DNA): TGCGCCACGCCCATGGGAGGGAGCGCCGGGGAGCTGTTTTTT.

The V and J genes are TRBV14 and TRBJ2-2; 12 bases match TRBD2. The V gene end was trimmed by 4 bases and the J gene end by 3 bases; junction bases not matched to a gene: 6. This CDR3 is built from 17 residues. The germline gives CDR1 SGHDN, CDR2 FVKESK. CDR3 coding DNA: TGTGCCAGCAGCCTAGGACTAGCGGGATTGTACACCGGGGAGCTGTTTTTT. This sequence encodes CASSLGLAGLYTGELFF.

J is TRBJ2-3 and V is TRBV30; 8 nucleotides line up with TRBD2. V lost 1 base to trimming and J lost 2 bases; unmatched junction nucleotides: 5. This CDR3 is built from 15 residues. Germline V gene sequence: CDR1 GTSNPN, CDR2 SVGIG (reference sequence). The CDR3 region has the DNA TGTGCCTGGAGTGGGCTAGCGGGCCCCACAGATACGCAGTATTTT. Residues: CAWSGLAGPTDTQYF.

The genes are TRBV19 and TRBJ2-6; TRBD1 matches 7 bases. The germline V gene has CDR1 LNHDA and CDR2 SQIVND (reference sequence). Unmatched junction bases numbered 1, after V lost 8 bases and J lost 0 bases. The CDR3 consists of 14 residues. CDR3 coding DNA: TGTGCCAGTGGGACAGCCTCTGGGGCCAACGTCCTGACTTTC. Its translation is CASGTASGANVLTF.

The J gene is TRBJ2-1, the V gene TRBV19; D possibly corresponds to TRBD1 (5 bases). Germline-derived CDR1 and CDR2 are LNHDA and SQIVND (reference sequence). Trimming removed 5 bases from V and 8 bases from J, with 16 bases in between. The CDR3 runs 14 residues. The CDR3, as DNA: TGTGCCAGTAGTGACCAGGGCGGTGACTATGAGCAGTTCTTC. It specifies CASSDQGGDYEQFF.

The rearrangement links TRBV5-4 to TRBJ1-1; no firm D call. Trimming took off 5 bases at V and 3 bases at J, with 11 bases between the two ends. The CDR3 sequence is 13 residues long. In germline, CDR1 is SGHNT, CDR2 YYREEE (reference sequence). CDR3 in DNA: TGTGCCAGCAGGGGTGAGCGGGACACTGAAGCTTTCTTT. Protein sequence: CASRGERDTEAFF.

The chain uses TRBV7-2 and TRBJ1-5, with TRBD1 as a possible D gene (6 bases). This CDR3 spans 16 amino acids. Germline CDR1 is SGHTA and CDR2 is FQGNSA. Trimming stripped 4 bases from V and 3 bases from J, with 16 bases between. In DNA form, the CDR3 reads TGTGCCAGCAGCTCGTTAGGGGGTGGGAACAATCAGCCCCAGCATTTT. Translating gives CASSSLGGGNNQPQHF.

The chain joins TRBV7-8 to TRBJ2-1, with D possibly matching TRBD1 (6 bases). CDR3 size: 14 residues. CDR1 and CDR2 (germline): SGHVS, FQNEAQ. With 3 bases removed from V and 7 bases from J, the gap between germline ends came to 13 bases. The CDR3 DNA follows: TGTGCCAGCAGCTTGCAGGGGCTAGGGAATGAGCAGTTCTTC. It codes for CASSLQGLGNEQFF.